Each of the 21 T cell receptor beta chains below was sequenced from the same sample in a study of blood T cell repertoires in COVID-19 (dated by TCRdb to 2019 to 2021). The library was built by means of the immunoSEQ multiplex PCR assay. TCRdb took this table from immuneACCESS and kept in-frame rearrangements with V and J called. Such tables lack part of the clones; where checked against another copy, unresolved V genes explain under half of the gap, and the rest is unexplained. The sample contains fewer than 350,000 clones, 88% of them found a single time. The biggest ten clones account for less than 10% of the sample. Material: peripheral blood. Every receptor here comes from a man in his late teens or twenties with active or convalescent COVID-19.

This clone turned up a few times. This chain links TRBV9 with TRBJ1-2, with D possibly matching TRBD1 (6 bases). CDR1 and CDR2 (germline): SGDLS, YYNGEE. CDR3 length: 16 residues. With 3 bases removed from V and 4 bases from J, the gap between germline ends came to 19 bases. The CDR3 DNA reads as TGTGCCAGCAGCGCCGATTCCAGGACAGACCCCTATGGCTACACCTTC. This translates into CASSADSRTDPYGYTF.

V and J are TRBV19 and TRBJ1-5, with 9 positions matching TRBD1. The CDR3 spans 16 residues. Germline V gene lookup returns CDR1 LNHDA and CDR2 SQIVND (reference sequence). The trim removed 9 bases at V and 0 bases at J, leaving 9 bases unmatched. DNA of the CDR3: TGTGCCAGCCGGGGACAGGGCTGGTATAGCAATCAGCCCCAGCATTTT. Translation gives CASRGQGWYSNQPQHF.

CDR3: CASSFKGFSVNEKLFF. The CDR3, as DNA: TGTGCCAGCAGCTTCAAAGGCTTCAGCGTTAATGAAAAACTGTTTTTT. The chain links TRBV11-2 to TRBJ1-4; D not certain. The CDR3 is made up of 16 amino acids. The V end was cut by 3 bases, the J end by 4 bases, with 15 bases between. CDR1 is SGHAT, CDR2 FQNNGV, per germline.

The chain recombines TRBV13 with TRBJ2-1, with 7 bases matching TRBD2. Losses at the gene ends were 4 bases for V and 1 base for J; bases not matched to a gene: 13. The germline V gene has CDR1 PRHDT and CDR2 FYEKMQ (reference sequence). This CDR3 region has 18 residues. CDR3 DNA sequence: TGTGCCAGCAGCTCCGCCCGGGGCGGGGGAAGGTCCTACAATGAGCAGTTCTTC. This translates into CASSSARGGGRSYNEQFF.

V and J are TRBV19 and TRBJ2-1, with D perhaps TRBD1 (6 bases). Trimming took 3 bases from V and 7 from J, leaving 16 bases between them. The CDR3 extends over 15 amino acids. Germline-derived CDR1 and CDR2 are LNHDA and SQIVND (reference sequence). As DNA, the CDR3 is TGTGCCAGTAGTATTAGTGGGGGCCTAGCAAATGAGCAGTTCTTC. Its protein product is CASSISGGLANEQFF.

The J gene is TRBJ2-3, the V gene TRBV5-1; 12 nucleotides align to TRBD2. J lost 5 bases, V lost 0 bases, and 7 bases had no gene match. The CDR3 is 17 amino acids. Germline CDR1 and CDR2: SGHRS and YFSETQ. The chain's CDR3 is CASSLGASGGAVDTQYF. The CDR3 DNA is TGCGCCAGCAGCTTGGGAGCTAGCGGGGGGGCCGTAGATACGCAGTATTTT. Complete variable domain (other parts from reference TRBV5-1 and TRBJ2-3): KAGVTQTPRYLIKTRGQQVTLSCSPISGHRSVSWYQQTPGQGLQFLFEYFSETQRNKGNFPGRFSGRQFSNSRSEMNVSTLELGDSALYLCASSLGASGGAVDTQYFGPGTRLTVL.

The chain couples TRBV3-1 (or the pseudogene TRBV3-2) to TRBJ2-7; possibly TRBD2 for D (7 bases). The CDR3 extends over 15 amino acids. With 4 bases removed from V and 4 bases from J, the gap between germline ends came to 17 bases. Germline assignment: CDR1 LGHDT and CDR2 YNNKEL (reference sequence). The CDR3 sequence: CASSLRGAGGYEQYF. As DNA, the CDR3 is TGTGCCAGCAGCCTGAGGGGGGCCGGGGGGTACGAGCAGTACTTC.

This chain connects TRBV4-3 to TRBJ2-4; no definite D call. This CDR3 has 18 residues. Germline lookup yields CDR1 LGHNA and CDR2 YSLEER. The V end lost 1 base, the J end lost 4 bases, and 20 bases lay between the germline ends. The CDR3 sequence: CASSQVFLSSTLKNIQYF. DNA of the CDR3: TGCGCCAGCAGCCAAGTTTTCCTCTCTTCCACACTAAAAAACATTCAGTACTTC.

This chain connects TRBV3-1 (or the pseudogene TRBV3-2) to TRBJ1-5; no clear D. Trimming took off 2 bases at V and 0 bases at J, with 5 bases between the two ends. CDR1 is LGHDT, CDR2 YNNKEL, per germline (reference sequence). The CDR3 runs to 14 residues. For the CDR3, the DNA is TGTGCCAGCAGCCAATGGAGTAGCAATCAGCCCCAGCATTTT. Translated: CASSQWSSNQPQHF.

The genes are TRBV21-1 and TRBJ2-5; the table assigns TRBD1, which was not confirmed against the DNA. TRBV21-1 is deemed a pseudogene. The CDR3 loop spans 15 amino acids. The CDR3, as DNA: TGTGCCAGCAGCAAAGCTTCTCAGGTTACGAAGACCCAGTACTTC. Its protein is CASSKASQVTKTQYF.

The chain employs TRBV27 and TRBJ1-2; D remains ambiguous. The CDR3 loop spans 13 amino acids. V was pared by 2 bases and J by 10 bases, with 14 bases between. Germline V gene data show CDR1 as MNHEY and CDR2 as SMNVEV (reference sequence). CDR3 in amino acids: CASSLGPGSDYTF. The CDR3 nucleotides are TGTGCCAGCAGTTTAGGCCCTGGGAGTGACTACACCTTC.

V and J are TRBV6-1 and TRBJ1-2; tentative D call: TRBD1 (5 bases). Trimming cost V 4 bases and J 5 bases, with 23 bases left between them. Germline lookup yields CDR1 MNHNS and CDR2 SASEGT. The CDR3 runs 17 residues. The CDR3, as DNA: TGTGCCAGCAGTGTCCATTCTTGGGGCAGGGATGTTTATGGCTACACCTTC. This sequence encodes CASSVHSWGRDVYGYTF.

The chain's CDR3 is CASSFQGDTEAFF. In DNA form, the CDR3 reads TGTGCCAGCAGCTTCCAGGGTGACACTGAAGCTTTCTTT. This rearrangement joins TRBV7-9 to TRBJ1-1, with D perhaps matching TRBD1 (5 bases). This CDR3 contains 13 residues. Per germline, CDR1 SEHNR and CDR2 FQNEAQ (reference sequence). Between the trimmed V and J ends, which lost 3 bases and 3 bases, there was a span of 8 bases.

The chain employs TRBV7-2 and TRBJ1-5; TRBD1 might be the D (5 bases). This CDR3 region has 14 residues. With 2 bases removed from V and 7 bases from J, the gap between germline ends came to 12 bases. The V gene's germline CDR1 is SGHTA and CDR2 FQGNSA. The CDR3 loop reads CASSLYPPGQPQHF. The CDR3 DNA is TGTGCCAGCAGCTTATACCCCCCAGGGCAGCCCCAGCATTTT.

This chain uses TRBV6-1 with TRBJ1-1; maybe TRBD1 (5 bases). Germline loops: CDR1 MNHNS, CDR2 SASEGT. Deletions cut 3 bases from V and 6 bases from J, with 17 bases between. This CDR3 has 15 amino acids. CDR3 protein: CASSEDDGGIAEAFF. CDR3 nucleotide sequence: TGTGCCAGCAGTGAGGACGACGGGGGGATCGCTGAAGCTTTCTTT.

This clone was counted a single time. The V call is TRBV21-1, the J call TRBJ2-7; the table's D call of TRBD2 was not tested on the DNA. TRBV21-1 is a pseudogene segment. This CDR3 has 15 residues. For the CDR3, the DNA is TGTGCCAGCAGACCATTCCCTAGGAGCTCCTACGAGCAGTACTTC. Its protein is CASRPFPRSSYEQYF.

The gene calls are TRBV12-5 and TRBJ2-4, with D possibly matching TRBD2 (5 bases). This CDR3 comprises 19 residues. The germline CDR1 and CDR2 sequences are LGHNT and FRNRAP. The V and J ends lost 2 bases and 2 bases respectively, with 22 bases between them. CDR3 in DNA: TGTGCTAGTGGTTTGTTCACGTTCGTTCGAGCGGAACCCAAAAACATTCAGTACTTC. Translating gives CASGLFTFVRAEPKNIQYF.

The J gene is TRBJ1-5, the V gene TRBV5-3, with a possible D match to TRBD1 (5 bases). TRBV5-3 falls under the ORF class, with uncertain function. This CDR3 is built from 13 residues. V lost 1 base and J 7 bases, leaving 9 bases between the germline ends. CDR3 sequence reads: CARSLQGRQPQHF. CDR3 coding DNA: TGTGCCAGAAGCTTGCAGGGAAGGCAGCCCCAGCATTTT.

For the CDR3, the DNA is TGTGCTAGTGGTTTGAATACAGGATTCTACGAGCAGTACTTC. Protein sequence: CASGLNTGFYEQYF. The gene calls are TRBV12-5 and TRBJ2-7; the D gene is possibly TRBD1 (5 bases). There are 14 residues in the CDR3. Germline V lookup: CDR1 LGHNT, CDR2 FRNRAP. Trimming removed 2 bases from V and 3 bases from J, with 11 bases in between.

The chain carries TRBV10-3 and TRBJ2-7; weak D call: TRBD1 (7 bases). Looked up from germline, CDR1 is ENHRY and CDR2 is SYGVKD. The CDR3 is made up of 13 amino acids. The ends were cut back, 7 bases at V and 4 bases at J, with 14 bases in the middle. CDR3 region: CAINGGTVYEQYF. CDR3 bases: TGTGCCATCAATGGGGGGACAGTATACGAGCAGTACTTC.

This chain links TRBV9 with TRBJ1-6; 7 positions match TRBD1. The J segment lost 7 bases and the V segment lost 3 bases, leaving 4 bases of the junction unmatched. CDR1 and CDR2 (germline): SGDLS, YYNGEE. The CDR3 length is 14 residues. CDR3 coding DNA: TGTGCCAGCAGCGACCGGGACAGCAATTCACCCCTCCACTTT. The encoded protein is CASSDRDSNSPLHF.